This T cell receptor (beta chain) derives from a study of OX40 agonist ivuxolimab in advanced cancers. Looking at the study overall: People who had prior anti-PD-1, anti-PD-L1 or anti-CTLA-4 therapy could take part, and about 37% had some. General study points: The expanded peripheral T cells' antigen specificity was not determined. At 0.1 to 3.0 mg/kg and by week 6, clonal expansion occurred in CD4+ and CD8+ blood T cells. Partial responders at 0.1-3.0 mg/kg showed near-lowest clonal expansion.

CDR1 and CDR2 from the germline V gene are SGHTA and FQGNSA. V was shortened by 2 bases and J by 2 bases, with 12 bases between the two germline ends. This CDR3 is 15 amino acids long. Some clones are missing from TCRdb's copy, which holds only in-frame ones; the method was immunoSEQ multiplex PCR. The table includes 45,000 to 60,000 clones, roughly 90% detected once. On this clone: Its antigen is currently unknown.

V gene TRBV7-2 combines with J gene TRBJ1-1; D call uncertain. The sequence derives from an adult with an advanced solid tumor such as melanoma, head and neck, liver or kidney cancer. The material was CD4+ or CD8+ T cells sorted from blood, obtained in a trial of the OX40 agonist ivuxolimab. DNA of the CDR3: TGTGCCAGCAGCTTAAGGCGCGGTACTAACACTGAAGCTTTCTTT. This gives the protein CASSLRRGTNTEAFF.